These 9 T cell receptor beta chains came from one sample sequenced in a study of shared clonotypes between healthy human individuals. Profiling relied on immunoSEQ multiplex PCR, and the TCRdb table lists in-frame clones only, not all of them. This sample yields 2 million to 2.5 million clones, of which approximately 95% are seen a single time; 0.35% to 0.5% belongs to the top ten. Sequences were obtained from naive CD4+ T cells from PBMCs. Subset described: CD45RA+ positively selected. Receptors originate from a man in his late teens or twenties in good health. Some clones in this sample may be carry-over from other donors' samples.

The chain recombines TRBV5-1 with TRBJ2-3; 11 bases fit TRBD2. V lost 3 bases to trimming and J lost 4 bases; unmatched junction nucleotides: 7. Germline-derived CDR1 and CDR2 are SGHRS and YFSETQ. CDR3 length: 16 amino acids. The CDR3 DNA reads TGCGCCAGCAGCTCGGGCGGGACTAGCGGTTCAGATACGCAGTATTTT. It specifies CASSSGGTSGSDTQYF.

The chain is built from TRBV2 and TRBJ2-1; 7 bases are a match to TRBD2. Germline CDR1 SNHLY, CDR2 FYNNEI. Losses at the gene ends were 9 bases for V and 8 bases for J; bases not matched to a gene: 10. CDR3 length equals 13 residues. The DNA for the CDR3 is TGTGCCAGGAGGGAGGGCCGGGGTTATGAGCAGTTCTTC. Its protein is CARREGRGYEQFF. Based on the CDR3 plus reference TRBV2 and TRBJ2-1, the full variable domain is EPEVTQTPSHQVTQMGQEVILRCVPISNHLYFYWYRQILGQKVEFLVSFYNNEISEKSEIFDDQFSVERPDGSNFTLKIRSTKLEDSAMYFCARREGRGYEQFFGPGTRLTVL.

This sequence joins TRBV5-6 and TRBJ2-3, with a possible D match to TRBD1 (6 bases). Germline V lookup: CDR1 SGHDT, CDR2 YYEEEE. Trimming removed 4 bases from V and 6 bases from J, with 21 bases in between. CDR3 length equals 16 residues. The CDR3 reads CASSAGFGQMMDTQYF. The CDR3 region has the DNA TGTGCCAGCAGCGCTGGCTTCGGACAGATGATGGATACGCAGTATTTT.

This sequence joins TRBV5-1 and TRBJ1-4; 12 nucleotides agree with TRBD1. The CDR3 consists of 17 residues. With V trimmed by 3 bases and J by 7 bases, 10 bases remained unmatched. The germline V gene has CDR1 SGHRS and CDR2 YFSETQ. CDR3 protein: CASSSGTGGDFGEKLFF. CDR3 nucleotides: TGCGCCAGCAGCTCCGGGACAGGGGGCGATTTCGGTGAAAAACTGTTTTTT.

The CDR3 sequence is CASNIDPSSYNEQFF. The CDR3 bases are TGTGCCAGCAATATAGACCCTAGCAGCTACAATGAGCAGTTCTTC. The chain couples TRBV9 to TRBJ2-1; tentatively, D is TRBD2 (5 bases). CDR1 and CDR2 from the germline V gene are SGDLS and YYNGEE. This CDR3 has 15 residues. V was pared by 6 bases and J by 3 bases, with 16 bases between.

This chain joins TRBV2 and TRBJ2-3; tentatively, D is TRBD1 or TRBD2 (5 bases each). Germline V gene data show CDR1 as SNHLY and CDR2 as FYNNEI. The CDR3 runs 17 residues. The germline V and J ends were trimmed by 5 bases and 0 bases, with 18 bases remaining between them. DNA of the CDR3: TGTGCCAGCAGTCCCCGGAGTCGAGGGGTTAGCACAGATACGCAGTATTTT. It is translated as CASSPRSRGVSTDTQYF.

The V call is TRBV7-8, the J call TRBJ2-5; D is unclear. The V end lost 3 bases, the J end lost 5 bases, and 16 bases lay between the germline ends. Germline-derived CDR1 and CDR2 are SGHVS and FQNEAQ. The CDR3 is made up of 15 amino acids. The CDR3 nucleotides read TGTGCCAGCAGCTTGCCCGGGTCAGGCGGCGAGACCCAGTACTTC. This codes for CASSLPGSGGETQYF.

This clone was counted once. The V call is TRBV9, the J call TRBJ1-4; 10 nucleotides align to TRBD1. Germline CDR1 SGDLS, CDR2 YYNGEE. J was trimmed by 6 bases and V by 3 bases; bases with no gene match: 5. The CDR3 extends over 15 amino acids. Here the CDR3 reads CASSGSGTGDEKLFF. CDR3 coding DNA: TGTGCCAGCAGCGGATCCGGGACAGGGGATGAAAAACTGTTTTTT.

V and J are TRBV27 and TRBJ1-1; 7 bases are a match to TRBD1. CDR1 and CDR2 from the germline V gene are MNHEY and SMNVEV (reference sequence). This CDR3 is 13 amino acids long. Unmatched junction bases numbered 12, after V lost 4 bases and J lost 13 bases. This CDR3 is CASSSTNRGPIFF. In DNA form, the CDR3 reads TGTGCCAGCAGTTCCACCAACAGGGGTCCGATTTTCTTT.